The clone carrying this TCR beta chain appeared a few times. The antigen remains unidentified. Scientists ran DNA taken from cultured CD4+ T cells through the Oncomine TCR Beta short-read assay for sequencing. TCRdb passed the PCR reads through MiXCR, listing each CDR3 protein once. Of about 18,000 distinct CDR3 sequences in the sample, just over 70% were seen once. Between the trimmed V and J ends, which lost 0 bases and 4 bases, there was a span of 7 bases. The length of the CDR3 is 14 residues. The data originate from a study of vaccination and CD4 T cells after COVID-19. Study-level information: Stimulation used overlapping spike peptides from SARS-CoV-2, HCoV-NL63, HCoV-OC43 and HCoV-229E.

Stated treatment: roughly ten-day PBMC culture with coronavirus spike peptide pools or control peptides (ViraFEST assay). Using peptide pools, antigen-specific T cells were expanded in ViraFEST before TCRs were sequenced. Each well held 2 million or so PBMCs in IL-2 (roughly 10 IU/ml) medium with about 9.6 ug/ml peptide pools. Study-wide points: Researchers looked at relatively few convalescent patients and had no early post-infection timepoints.

The TCR comes from a human donor who had recovered from COVID-19. J is TRBJ1-3 and V is TRBV23-1; D is unresolved. TRBV23-1 is annotated as an ORF whose role is uncertain. The sample comprised CD4+ T cells from blood, cultured in vitro. CDR3 sequence (DNA): TGCGCCAGCAGTCAATCTTATGCGGGAAACACCATATATTTT. Protein sequence: CASSQSYAGNTIYF.